These 19 T cell receptor beta chains originate from one sample sequenced in a study of response to subunit inactivated influenza vaccine (dated by TCRdb to the late 2010s). Library construction relied on RT-PCR. Sequencing used an Illumina HiSeq 2500. TCRdb trimmed public reads at Q25 via fastp, called clones via MiXCR and kept in-frame beta chains. Here each entry gathers all rows of one CDR3 protein and keeps the most common genes and DNA. For this sample there are around 520,000 distinct CDR3 sequences; roughly 23% appear just once. Together, the top ten hold under 2.5% of the sample. The sequencing used CD4+ T cells sorted from PBMCs, collected roughly 5 days after vaccination. These receptors originate from a man aged 50 to 59 who received an inactivated influenza vaccine. Donor details come from another sample of the same person, matched by shared clones.

J is TRBJ2-3 and V is TRBV7-9; 8 nucleotides agree with TRBD1. The CDR3 contains 15 residues. Germline-derived CDR1 and CDR2 are SEHNR and FQNEAQ (reference sequence). After removal of 4 bases from V and 4 bases from J, the junction contained 7 bases not matched to a gene. CDR3: CASSSTGAGSDTQYF. The CDR3 bases are TGTGCCAGCAGCTCGACAGGGGCTGGGTCAGATACGCAGTATTTT.

This sequence joins TRBV7-9 and TRBJ2-5, with 9 bases aligning to TRBD1. Germline trimming cut 3 bases from V and 4 bases from J; bases unmatched to any gene: 6. The germline gives CDR1 SEHNR, CDR2 FQNEAQ (reference sequence). The CDR3 runs to 15 residues. The DNA of the CDR3 is TGTGCCAGCAGCTTTCCCGACAGGGGGGGAGAGACCCAGTACTTC. It is translated as CASSFPDRGGETQYF.

The rearrangement uses TRBV5-1 and TRBJ2-1; no clear D gene. With 0 bases removed from V and 10 bases from J, the gap between germline ends came to 14 bases. This CDR3 has 14 residues. Germline-derived CDR1 and CDR2 are SGHRS and YFSETQ. The CDR3 region has the DNA TGCGCCAGCAGCTTGGAAGGGCATGGAATCGAGCAGTTCTTC. This codes for CASSLEGHGIEQFF. The full variable domain, rest sourced from reference TRBV5-1 and TRBJ2-1, is KAGVTQTPRYLIKTRGQQVTLSCSPISGHRSVSWYQQTPGQGLQFLFEYFSETQRNKGNFPGRFSGRQFSNSRSEMNVSTLELGDSALYLCASSLEGHGIEQFFGPGTRLTVL.

The chain carries TRBV15 and TRBJ2-3, with 8 bases that match TRBD2. J lost 5 bases, V lost 1 base, and 5 bases had no gene match. The length of the CDR3 is 15 residues. CDR1 is LNHNV, CDR2 YYDKDF, per germline (reference sequence). The CDR3 DNA reads as TGTGCCACCAGCAGAGCCCCCACTAGCGGAGATACGCAGTATTTT. Amino acids: CATSRAPTSGDTQYF.

The chain links TRBV4-1 to TRBJ2-1; the D gene is possibly TRBD2 (6 bases). Between the trimmed V and J ends, which lost 0 bases and 12 bases, there was a span of 12 bases. Germline CDR1 reads MGHRA; CDR2 reads YSYEKL. The length of the CDR3 is 13 residues. The CDR3 region is CASSQDSSSGQFF. The CDR3 region has the DNA TGCGCCAGCAGCCAAGATTCGAGTAGCGGGCAGTTCTTC.

This rearrangement joins TRBV20-1 to TRBJ2-2; D gene uncertain. Trimming cost V 3 bases and J 2 bases, with 10 bases left between them. CDR3 size: 14 residues. Germline V gene data show CDR1 as DFQATT and CDR2 as SNEGSKA (reference sequence). As DNA, the CDR3 is TGCAGTGCTAGTGACTCAGCAAACACCGGGGAGCTGTTTTTT. Protein sequence: CSASDSANTGELFF.

The chain links TRBV6-4 to TRBJ2-1; D might be TRBD1 (6 bases). CDR1 is MRHNA, CDR2 SNTAGT, per germline. The CDR3 is 15 residues long. Trimming pared 5 bases from V and 2 bases from J, leaving 13 bases between. The CDR3 is CASSQDSRPYNEQFF. As DNA, the CDR3 is TGTGCCAGCAGTCAGGACAGTCGGCCCTACAATGAGCAGTTCTTC.

In this sample, this clonotype turned up a few times. The chain uses TRBV20-1 and TRBJ2-4; D call uncertain. Per germline, CDR1 DFQATT and CDR2 SNEGSKA (reference sequence). The CDR3 covers 13 residues. V was pared by 5 bases and J by 3 bases, with 11 bases between. CDR3 region: CSAADSLKNIQYF. The CDR3 DNA reads TGCAGTGCTGCCGACTCCCTCAAAAACATTCAGTACTTC.

The chain has TRBV5-4 and TRBJ2-7; D is ambiguous. This CDR3 contains 14 residues. Trimming left V 1 base short and J 0 bases short, with 8 bases between. From germline, CDR1 is SGHNT and CDR2 YYREEE (reference sequence). The CDR3 here is CASSLNFGSYEQYF. CDR3 sequence (DNA): TGTGCCAGCAGCTTGAATTTTGGCTCCTACGAGCAGTACTTC.

This clonotype was seen only a few times. The rearrangement joins TRBV7-8 to TRBJ2-5; D is possibly TRBD1 (5 bases). V shed 5 bases and J shed 5 bases, with 12 bases lying between them. The germline gives CDR1 SGHVS, CDR2 FQNEAQ. CDR3 size: 13 residues. CDR3 sequence reads: CASSLDSLETQYF. The CDR3 DNA follows: TGTGCCAGCAGCCTTGACAGCCTCGAGACCCAGTACTTC.

This clonotype has more than one count but fewer than ten. This chain uses TRBV4-2 with TRBJ2-2; D is perhaps TRBD1 or TRBD2 (5 bases each). Trimming pared 4 bases from V and 0 bases from J, leaving 12 bases between. Looked up from germline, CDR1 is LGHNA and CDR2 is YNFKEQ. CDR3 length: 16 amino acids. CDR3 protein: CASSRAGTTNTGELFF. The CDR3 region has the DNA TGTGCCAGCAGCCGCGCCGGGACGACGAACACCGGGGAGCTGTTTTTT.

This clonotype was detected only a few times. This chain uses TRBV6-5 with TRBJ2-1; D uncertain. Trimming took 1 base from V and 5 from J, leaving 6 bases between them. This CDR3 comprises 13 residues. Germline assignment: CDR1 MNHEY and CDR2 SVGAGI. The CDR3 DNA sequence: TGTGCCAGCAGTTACTTGACAAACAATGAGCAGTTCTTC. Its protein is CASSYLTNNEQFF.

This clonotype was detected only a few times. The V call is TRBV3-1, the J call TRBJ2-1, with 8 bases aligning to TRBD2. This CDR3 has 16 amino acids. Trimming cost V 4 bases and J 4 bases; bases outside gene matches: 9. Germline lookup yields CDR1 LGHDT and CDR2 YNNKEL (reference sequence). The CDR3 sequence: CASSLYYSGDYNEQFF. The CDR3 DNA follows: TGTGCCAGCAGCCTTTATTATAGCGGGGATTACAATGAGCAGTTCTTC.

This clonotype was counted a few times. This chain joins TRBV9 and TRBJ2-1; the D gene is possibly TRBD1 (6 bases). V gave up 0 bases and J gave up 12 bases, with 10 bases separating them. Per germline, CDR1 SGDLS and CDR2 YYNGEE. CDR3 length: 12 amino acids. This CDR3 is CASSVDGTTQFF. CDR3 nucleotide sequence: TGTGCCAGCAGCGTAGACGGGACAACGCAGTTCTTC.

The chain carries TRBV10-3 and TRBJ2-2, with D tentatively TRBD1 (6 bases). Germline assignment: CDR1 ENHRY and CDR2 SYGVKD. CDR3 length: 17 residues. V was pared by 0 bases and J by 6 bases, with 17 bases between. CDR3 residues: CAISESDQGHFPGELFF. For the CDR3, the DNA is TGTGCCATCAGTGAGTCGGACCAGGGGCACTTCCCCGGGGAGCTGTTTTTT.

The chain joins TRBV11-1 to TRBJ2-3; a possible D gene is TRBD2 (6 bases). The germline CDR1 and CDR2 sequences are SGHAT and FQDESV (reference sequence). The CDR3 runs 13 residues. The ends were cut back, 5 bases at V and 4 bases at J, with 10 bases in the middle. The CDR3, as DNA: TGTGCCAGCAGCCGCCCTAGCGCAGATACGCAGTATTTT. It is translated as CASSRPSADTQYF. Complete variable domain (other parts from reference TRBV11-1 and TRBJ2-3): EAEVAQSPRYKITEKSQAVAFWCDPISGHATLYWYRQILGQGPELLVQFQDESVVDDSQLPKDRFSAERLKGVDSTLKIQPAELGDSAMYLCASSRPSADTQYFGPGTRLTVL.

The chain employs TRBV3-1 and TRBJ2-1, with 9 positions matching TRBD2. J lost 0 bases, V lost 2 bases, and 8 bases had no gene match. CDR3 length: 18 residues. Germline V gene sequence: CDR1 LGHDT, CDR2 YNNKEL (reference sequence). The CDR3 DNA sequence: TGTGCCAGCAGCCAAAAAGTGGCGGGAGGGAGCTCCTACAATGAGCAGTTCTTC. Protein: CASSQKVAGGSSYNEQFF.

The chain recombines TRBV20-1 with TRBJ1-5; a possible D gene is TRBD1 (5 bases). Trimming shortened V by 1 base and J by 1 base, and 14 bases separated the two germline ends. The CDR3 has 16 amino acids. From germline, CDR1 is DFQATT and CDR2 SNEGSKA (reference sequence). CDR3 nucleotide sequence: TGCAGTGCTAGAGGGGGGTCAGTCAGGAGCAATCAGCCCCAGCATTTT. Protein: CSARGGSVRSNQPQHF.

This clonotype was found many times. The gene calls are TRBV5-1 and TRBJ1-5, with TRBD1 as a possible D gene (5 bases). Between the trimmed V and J ends, which lost 2 bases and 5 bases, there was a span of 11 bases. CDR3 size: 14 residues. Germline lookup yields CDR1 SGHRS and CDR2 YFSETQ. The CDR3 loop is CASSFGGDHQPQHF. CDR3 coding DNA: TGCGCCAGCAGCTTTGGGGGGGACCATCAGCCCCAGCATTTT.